This TCR beta chain stems from a study of CD8 T cells in ankylosing spondylitis. This clonotype was counted a few times. Its antigen remains unknown. TCRdb re-called the 5' RACE reads with MiXCR, one entry per CDR3 protein. In the table there are under 550,000 distinct CDR3 sequences, about 25% of which are singletons. This CDR3 has 11 amino acids. Germline-derived CDR1 and CDR2 are SQVTM and ANQGSEA. With 7 bases removed from V and 1 base from J, the gap between germline ends came to 7 bases. Findings and caveats of the study: Seemingly characteristic of ankylosing spondylitis blood was a TCR beta motif consisting of roughly 8 highly homologous variants. In ankylosing spondylitis patients, matched synovial fluid reportedly showed significant enrichment of disease-linked clones.

The source material was blood, either unsorted or a sorted T cell fraction (not recorded which). The sequence came from a male donor with ankylosing spondylitis. The V gene is TRBV29-1, the J gene TRBJ1-1, with unresolved D. The CDR3 loop is CSAQKNTEAFF. In DNA, the CDR3 is TGCAGCGCACAGAAGAACACTGAAGCTTTCTTT.